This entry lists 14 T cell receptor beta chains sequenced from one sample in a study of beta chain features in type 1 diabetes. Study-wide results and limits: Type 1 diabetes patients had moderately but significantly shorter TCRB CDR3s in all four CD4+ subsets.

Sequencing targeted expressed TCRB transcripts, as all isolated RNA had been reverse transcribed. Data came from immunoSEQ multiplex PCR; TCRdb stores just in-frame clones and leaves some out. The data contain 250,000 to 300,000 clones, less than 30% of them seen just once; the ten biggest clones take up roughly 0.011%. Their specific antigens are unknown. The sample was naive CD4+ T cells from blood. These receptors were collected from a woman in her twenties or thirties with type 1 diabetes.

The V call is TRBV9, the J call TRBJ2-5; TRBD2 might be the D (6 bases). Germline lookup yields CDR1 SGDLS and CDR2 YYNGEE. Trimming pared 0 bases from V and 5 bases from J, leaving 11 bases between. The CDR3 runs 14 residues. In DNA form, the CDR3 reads TGTGCCAGCAGCGTAGCGGGAGCGGCTGAGACCCAGTACTTC. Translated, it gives CASSVAGAAETQYF.

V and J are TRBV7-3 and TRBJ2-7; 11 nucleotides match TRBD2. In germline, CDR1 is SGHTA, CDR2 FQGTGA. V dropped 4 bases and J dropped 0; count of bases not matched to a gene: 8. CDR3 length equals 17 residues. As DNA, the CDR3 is TGTGCCAGCAGCTCGACGACTAGCGGGAAATGCTCCTACGAGCAGTACTTC. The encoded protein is CASSSTTSGKCSYEQYF. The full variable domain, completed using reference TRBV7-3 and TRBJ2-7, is GAGVSQTPSNKVTEKGKYVELRCDPISGHTALYWYRQSLGQGPEFLIYFQGTGAADDSGLPNDRFFAVRPEGSVSTLKIQRTERGDSAVYLCASSSTTSGKCSYEQYFGPGTRLTVT.

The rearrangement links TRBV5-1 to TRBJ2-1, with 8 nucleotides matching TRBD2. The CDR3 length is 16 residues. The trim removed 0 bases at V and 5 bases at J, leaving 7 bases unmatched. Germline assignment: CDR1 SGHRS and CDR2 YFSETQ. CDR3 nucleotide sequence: TGCGCCAGCAGCTTGGGGGTCGGGAGGGGAGACAATGAGCAGTTCTTC. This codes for CASSLGVGRGDNEQFF. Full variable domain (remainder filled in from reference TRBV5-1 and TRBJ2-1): KAGVTQTPRYLIKTRGQQVTLSCSPISGHRSVSWYQQTPGQGLQFLFEYFSETQRNKGNFPGRFSGRQFSNSRSEMNVSTLELGDSALYLCASSLGVGRGDNEQFFGPGTRLTVL.

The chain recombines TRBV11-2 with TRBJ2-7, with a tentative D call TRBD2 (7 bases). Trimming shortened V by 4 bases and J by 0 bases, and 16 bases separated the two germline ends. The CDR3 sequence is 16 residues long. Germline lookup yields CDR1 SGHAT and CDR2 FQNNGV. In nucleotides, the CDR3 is TGTGCCAGCAGCTCTTTTCGAGGGGGGGACTCCTACGAGCAGTACTTC. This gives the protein CASSSFRGGDSYEQYF.

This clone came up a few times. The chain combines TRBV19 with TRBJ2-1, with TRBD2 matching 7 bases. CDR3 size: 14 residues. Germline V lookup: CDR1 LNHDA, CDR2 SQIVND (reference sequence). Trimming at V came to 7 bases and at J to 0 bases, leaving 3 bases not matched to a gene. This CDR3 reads CASTSGRSYNEQFF. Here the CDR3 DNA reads TGTGCCAGTACTAGCGGCCGCTCCTACAATGAGCAGTTCTTC. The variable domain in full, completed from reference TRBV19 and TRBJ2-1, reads DGGITQSPKYLFRKEGQNVTLSCEQNLNHDAMYWYRQDPGQGLRLIYYSQIVNDFQKGDIAEGYSVSREKKESFPLTVTSAQKNPTAFYLCASTSGRSYNEQFFGPGTRLTVL.

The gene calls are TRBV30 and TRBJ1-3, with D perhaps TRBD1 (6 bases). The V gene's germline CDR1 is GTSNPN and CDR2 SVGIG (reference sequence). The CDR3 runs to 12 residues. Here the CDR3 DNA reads TGTGCATTACAGGGACCTGGAAACACCATATATTTT. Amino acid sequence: CALQGPGNTIYF.

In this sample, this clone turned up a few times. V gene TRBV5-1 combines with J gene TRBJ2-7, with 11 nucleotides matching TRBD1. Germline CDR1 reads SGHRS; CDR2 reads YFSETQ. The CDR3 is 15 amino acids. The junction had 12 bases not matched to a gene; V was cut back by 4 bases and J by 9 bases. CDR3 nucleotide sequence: TGCGCCAGCAGCCCTGGGGACAGGGGGTATATGGTGCAGTACTTC. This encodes CASSPGDRGYMVQYF.

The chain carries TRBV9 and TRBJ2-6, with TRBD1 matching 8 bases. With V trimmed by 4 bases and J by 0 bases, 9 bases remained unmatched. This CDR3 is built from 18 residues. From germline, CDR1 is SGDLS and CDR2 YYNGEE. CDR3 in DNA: TGTGCCAGCAGCCCGGGACAGGCCACCCCCTCTGGGGCCAACGTCCTGACTTTC. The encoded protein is CASSPGQATPSGANVLTF.

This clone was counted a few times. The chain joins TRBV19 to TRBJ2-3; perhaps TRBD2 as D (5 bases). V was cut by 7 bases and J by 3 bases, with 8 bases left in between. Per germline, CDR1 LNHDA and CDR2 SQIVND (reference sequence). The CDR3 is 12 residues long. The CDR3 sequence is CASTRGTDTQYF. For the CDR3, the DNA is TGTGCCAGTACTCGGGGAACAGATACGCAGTATTTT.

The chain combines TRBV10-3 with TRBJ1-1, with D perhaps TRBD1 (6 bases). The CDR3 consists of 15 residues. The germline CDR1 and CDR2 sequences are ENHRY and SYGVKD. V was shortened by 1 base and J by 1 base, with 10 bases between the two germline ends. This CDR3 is CAISEFRGQNTEAFF. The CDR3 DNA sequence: TGTGCCATCAGTGAGTTCAGGGGACAGAACACTGAAGCTTTCTTT.

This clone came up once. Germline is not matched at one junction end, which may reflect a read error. Here the CDR3 reads CASSPGHRTVF. The CDR3 nucleotides are TGTGCCAGCAGCCCCGGGCATCGGACAGTCTTC. This rearrangement joins TRBV28 to TRBJ2-7, with D perhaps matching TRBD1 (6 bases). Germline V lookup: CDR1 MDHEN, CDR2 SYDVKM. This CDR3 comprises 11 residues. The full variable domain, in which reference TRBV28 and TRBJ2-7 provide the parts outside the CDR3, is DVKVTQSSRYLVKRTGEKVFLECVQDMDHENMFWYRQDPGLGLRLIYFSYDVKMKEKGDIPEGYSVSREKKERFSLILESASTNQTSMYLCASSPGHRTVFGPGTRLTVT.

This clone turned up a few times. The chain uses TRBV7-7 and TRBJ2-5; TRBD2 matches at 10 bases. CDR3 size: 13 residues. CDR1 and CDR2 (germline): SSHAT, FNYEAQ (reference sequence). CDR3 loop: CASASGRAETQYF. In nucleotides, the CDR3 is TGTGCTAGCGCGAGCGGGAGGGCGGAGACCCAGTACTTC.

CDR3: CASSLLAVSNEKLFF. The CDR3 DNA follows: TGTGCCAGCAGTTTATTGGCGGTTTCTAATGAAAAACTGTTTTTT. J is TRBJ1-4 and V is TRBV27; D call uncertain. CDR1 and CDR2 (germline): MNHEY, SMNVEV (reference sequence). The CDR3 sequence is 15 residues long. V was trimmed by 1 base and J by 3 bases, leaving 9 bases between them.

The CDR3 loop reads CASSEFGRGAEGNEQFF. The DNA of the CDR3 is TGTGCCAGCAGTGAATTCGGACGGGGGGCTGAGGGCAATGAGCAGTTCTTC. This rearrangement joins TRBV25-1 to TRBJ2-1, with a weak D call TRBD2 (7 bases). The CDR3 has 17 amino acids. Trimming removed 1 base at V and 6 bases at J, with 19 bases between. Germline V gene sequence: CDR1 MGHDK, CDR2 SYGVNS.